This T cell receptor beta chain comes out of a study of blood T cell repertoires in COVID-19. For the study at large: Collection of acute and convalescent COVID-19 samples took place in the United States, Italy and Spain. T cells, B-cell-depleted T cells, or PBMCs provided the cDNA or gDNA that served as material.

Authors' analysis steps: Amplification of reference gene primers provided the estimated nucleated cell counts. The assay was immunoSEQ multiplex PCR, and TCRdb's table has in-frame clones only and misses some. The DNA was the basis for D and trimming; V, J and clone size are from that table. The table has 250,000 or so clones, roughly 84% seen once. V was shortened by 4 bases and J by 10 bases, with 17 bases between the two germline ends. From germline, CDR1 is MNHEY and CDR2 SVGAGI. This CDR3 is 15 amino acids long. The sample comprised peripheral blood. This clonotype was sampled from a woman in her forties who had recovered from COVID-19. The rearrangement uses TRBV6-5 and TRBJ1-6, with D perhaps TRBD1 (5 bases). The CDR3 nucleotides read TGTGCCAGCAGTTCGTCTTTAACGGGGGGATCACCCCTCCACTTT. Protein: CASSSSLTGGSPLHF.